This entry features one T cell receptor (beta chain) sequence. Vbeta (60) and Jbeta (13) primers were used in the PCR. Assay: immunoSEQ multiplex PCR; the TCRdb copy retains only in-frame clones and omits some. The sample lists about 140,000 clones, 70% to 90% occurring once. The source of the sample is a study of cytomegalovirus exposure and HLA in healthy donors. The CDR3 consists of 15 residues. Germline CDR1 and CDR2: SGHVS and FQNEAQ. The sample comprised PBMCs. The J gene is TRBJ2-5, the V gene TRBV7-8, with a possible D match to TRBD2 (5 bases). The DNA end is a closer match to TRBJ2-7, so the J assignment may be wrong. This sequence was found in a woman in her thirties or forties in good health and CMV-seropositive. The DNA for the CDR3 is TGTGCCAGCAGCCTAATAGGACTGGCATCCTACGAGCAGTACTTC. It codes for CASSLIGLASYEQYF.